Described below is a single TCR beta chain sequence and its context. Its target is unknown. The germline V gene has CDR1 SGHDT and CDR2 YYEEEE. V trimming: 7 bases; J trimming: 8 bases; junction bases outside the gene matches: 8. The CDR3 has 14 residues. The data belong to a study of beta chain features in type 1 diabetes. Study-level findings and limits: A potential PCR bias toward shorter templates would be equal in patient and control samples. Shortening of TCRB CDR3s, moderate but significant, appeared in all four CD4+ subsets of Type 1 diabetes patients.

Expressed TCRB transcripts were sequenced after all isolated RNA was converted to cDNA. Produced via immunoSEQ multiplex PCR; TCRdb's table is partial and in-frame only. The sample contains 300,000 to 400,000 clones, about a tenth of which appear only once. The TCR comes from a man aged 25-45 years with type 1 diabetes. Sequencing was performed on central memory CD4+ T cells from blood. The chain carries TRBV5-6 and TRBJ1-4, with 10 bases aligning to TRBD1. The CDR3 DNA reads TGTGCCAGCTCCCGACAGGGGGCGAAGGAAAAACTGTTTTTT. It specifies CASSRQGAKEKLFF.